This T cell receptor (beta chain) was captured in a study of blood T cell repertoires in COVID-19. The length of the CDR3 is 17 residues. Authors' processing steps: Amplified reference gene primers provided the basis for estimating nucleated cell counts. Measured with immunoSEQ multiplex PCR; TCRdb has only the in-frame clones, and not every one. D and trimming were read from the DNA, whereas the V and J calls and clone size are those reported in that table. Found here are 250,000 to 350,000 clones, about 80% of them singletons; the top ten hold more than 15%. Sequencing used peripheral blood. The sequence was collected from a person aged 70 to 79 with COVID-19, enrolled during active disease. The V call is TRBV21-1, the J call TRBJ2-6; the D call in the table, TRBD2, was not verified against the DNA. TRBV21-1 represents a pseudogene. The CDR3 DNA sequence: TGTGCCAGCAGCAAAGGAGACGGAGGATCTGGGGCCAACGTCCTGACTTTC. Encoded protein: CASSKGDGGSGANVLTF.